This T cell receptor (beta chain) was sequenced for a study of cytomegalovirus exposure and HLA in healthy donors. Trimming took 10 bases from V and 0 from J, leaving 21 bases between them. Germline CDR1 ENHRY, CDR2 SYGVKD. CDR3 length: 16 amino acids. It was with 60 Vbeta and 13 Jbeta primers that the PCR ran. The protocol was immunoSEQ multiplex PCR, while the TCRdb copy is restricted to in-frame clones and leaves out a portion. Of some 140,000 clones listed, around 82% were seen once; the top ten hold under 1.5%. This clone appeared once. The antigen remains unidentified. Study-wide results and limits: Association with HLA alleles at 0.05 false discovery rate was found for 15,000 to 20,000 TCR beta sequences in a later analysis. Some V segments, including TRBV6-2 and TRBV6-3, were excluded as indistinguishable. TCR beta chains associated with HLA were, in a later analysis, more clonally expanded than equally common others.

This receptor was obtained from a man between 45 and 60 years old in good health and CMV-seronegative. The sequencing sample was made of PBMCs. This chain uses TRBV10-3 with TRBJ1-2, with TRBD1 as a possible D gene (5 bases). The DNA for the CDR3 is TGTGCCACCGGGTCCCTAGGGGCAGGGTCTAACTATGGCTACACCTTC. Translating it yields CATGSLGAGSNYGYTF.